The clone carrying this T cell receptor (beta chain) has only a few counts. This sample stems from a study of beta chain features in type 1 diabetes. Reverse transcription of all isolated RNA meant that expressed TCRB transcripts were sequenced. Profiled with immunoSEQ multiplex PCR; TCRdb holds only in-frame clones, not every one. Among roughly 500,000 clones listed, approximately 31% were seen once. The sequence was obtained from a man younger than 35 in good health. The sample taken for sequencing was naive CD4+ T cells from blood.

CDR3 residues: CASSPGTPSYNEQFF. DNA of the CDR3: TGTGCCAGCAGCCCCGGGACGCCCTCCTACAATGAGCAGTTCTTC. The chain combines TRBV9 with TRBJ2-1; D could derive from TRBD1 or TRBD2 (5 bases each). This CDR3 contains 15 residues. Trimming shortened V by 4 bases and J by 0 bases, and 11 bases separated the two germline ends. CDR1 and CDR2 from the germline V gene are SGDLS and YYNGEE.